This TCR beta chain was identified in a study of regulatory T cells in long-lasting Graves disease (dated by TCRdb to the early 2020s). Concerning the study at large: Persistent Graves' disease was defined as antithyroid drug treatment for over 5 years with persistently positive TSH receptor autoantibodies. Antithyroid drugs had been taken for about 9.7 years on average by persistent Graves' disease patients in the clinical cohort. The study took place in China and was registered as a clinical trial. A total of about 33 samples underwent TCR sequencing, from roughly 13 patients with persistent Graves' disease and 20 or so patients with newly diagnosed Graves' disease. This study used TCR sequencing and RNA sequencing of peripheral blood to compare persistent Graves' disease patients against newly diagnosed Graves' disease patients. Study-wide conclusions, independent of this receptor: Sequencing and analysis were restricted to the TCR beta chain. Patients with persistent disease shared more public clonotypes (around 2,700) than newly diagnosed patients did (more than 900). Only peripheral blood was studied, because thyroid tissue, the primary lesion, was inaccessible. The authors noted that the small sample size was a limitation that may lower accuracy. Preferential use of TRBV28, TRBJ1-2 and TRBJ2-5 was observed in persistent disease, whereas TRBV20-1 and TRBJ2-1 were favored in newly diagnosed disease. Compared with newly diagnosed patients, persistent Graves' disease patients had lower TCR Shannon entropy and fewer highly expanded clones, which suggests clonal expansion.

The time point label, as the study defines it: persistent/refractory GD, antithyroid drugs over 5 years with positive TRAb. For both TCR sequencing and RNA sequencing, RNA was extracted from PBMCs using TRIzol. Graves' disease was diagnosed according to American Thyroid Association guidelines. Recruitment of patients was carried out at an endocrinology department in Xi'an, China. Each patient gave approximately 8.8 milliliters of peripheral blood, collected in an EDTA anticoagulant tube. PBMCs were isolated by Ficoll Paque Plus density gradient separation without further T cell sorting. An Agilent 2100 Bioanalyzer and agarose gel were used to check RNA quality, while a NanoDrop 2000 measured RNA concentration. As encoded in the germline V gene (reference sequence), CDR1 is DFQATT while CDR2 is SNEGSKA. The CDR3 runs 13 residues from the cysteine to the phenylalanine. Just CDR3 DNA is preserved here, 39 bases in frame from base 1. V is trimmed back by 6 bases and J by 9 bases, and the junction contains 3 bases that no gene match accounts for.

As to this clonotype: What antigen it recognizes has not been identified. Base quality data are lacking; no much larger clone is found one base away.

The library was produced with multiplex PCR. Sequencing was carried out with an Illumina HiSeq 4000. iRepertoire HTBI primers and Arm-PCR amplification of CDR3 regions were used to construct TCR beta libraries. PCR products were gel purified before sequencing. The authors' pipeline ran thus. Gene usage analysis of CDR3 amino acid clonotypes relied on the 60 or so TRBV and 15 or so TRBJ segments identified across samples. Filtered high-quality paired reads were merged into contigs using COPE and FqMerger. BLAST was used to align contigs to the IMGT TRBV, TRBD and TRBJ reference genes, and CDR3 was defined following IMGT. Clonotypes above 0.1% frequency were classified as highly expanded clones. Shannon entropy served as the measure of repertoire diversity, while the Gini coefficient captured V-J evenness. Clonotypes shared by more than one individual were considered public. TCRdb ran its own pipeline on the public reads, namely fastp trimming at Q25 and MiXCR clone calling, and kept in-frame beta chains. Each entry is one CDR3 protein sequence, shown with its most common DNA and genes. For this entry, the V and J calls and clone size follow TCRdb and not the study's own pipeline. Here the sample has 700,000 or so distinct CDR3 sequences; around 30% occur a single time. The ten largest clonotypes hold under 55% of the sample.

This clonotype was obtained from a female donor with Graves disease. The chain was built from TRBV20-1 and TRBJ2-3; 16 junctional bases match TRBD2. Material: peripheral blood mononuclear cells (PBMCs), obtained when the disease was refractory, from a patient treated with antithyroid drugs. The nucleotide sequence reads TGCAGTGCCACGGGACTAGCGGGAGGGACGCAGTATTTT. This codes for CSATGLAGGTQYF.